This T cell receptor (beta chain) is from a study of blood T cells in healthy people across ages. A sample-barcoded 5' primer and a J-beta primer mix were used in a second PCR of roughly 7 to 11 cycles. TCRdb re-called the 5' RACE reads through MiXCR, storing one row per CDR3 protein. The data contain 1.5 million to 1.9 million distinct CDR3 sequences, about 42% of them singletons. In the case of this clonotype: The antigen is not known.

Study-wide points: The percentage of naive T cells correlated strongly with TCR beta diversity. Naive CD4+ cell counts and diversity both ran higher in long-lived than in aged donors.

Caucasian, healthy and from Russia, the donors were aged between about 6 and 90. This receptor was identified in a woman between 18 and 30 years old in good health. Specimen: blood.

The CDR3 loop is CASSPSSYLDEQFF. For the CDR3, the DNA is TGTGCCAGCAGCCCGTCCAGTTATCTGGATGAGCAGTTCTTC. This chain joins TRBV3-1 and TRBJ2-1; D is ambiguous. This CDR3 is 14 amino acids long. The V end was cut by 4 bases, the J end by 8 bases, with 15 bases between. Germline V gene data show CDR1 as LGHDT and CDR2 as YNNKEL (reference sequence).